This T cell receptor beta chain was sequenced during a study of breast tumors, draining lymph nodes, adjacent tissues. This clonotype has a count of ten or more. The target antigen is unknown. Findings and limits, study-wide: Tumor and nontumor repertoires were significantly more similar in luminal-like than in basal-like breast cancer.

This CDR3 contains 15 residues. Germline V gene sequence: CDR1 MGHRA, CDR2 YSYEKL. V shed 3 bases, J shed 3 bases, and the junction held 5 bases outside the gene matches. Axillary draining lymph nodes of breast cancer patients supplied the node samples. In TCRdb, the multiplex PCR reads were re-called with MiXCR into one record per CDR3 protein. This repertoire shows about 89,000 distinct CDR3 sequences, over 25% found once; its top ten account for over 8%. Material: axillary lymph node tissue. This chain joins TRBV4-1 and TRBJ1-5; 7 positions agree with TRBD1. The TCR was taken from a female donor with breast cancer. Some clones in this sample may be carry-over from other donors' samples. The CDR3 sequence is CASSHPTGNNQPQHF. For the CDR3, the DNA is TGCGCCAGCAGCCATCCGACAGGGAACAATCAGCCCCAGCATTTT.